This T cell receptor (beta chain) appears in the sequencing data of a study of blood T cell repertoires in COVID-19. The wider study: T cells, B-cell-depleted T cells, or PBMCs provided the cDNA or gDNA that served as material.

Original data processing: Estimated nucleated cell counts came from reference gene primer amplification. The data were produced by immunoSEQ multiplex PCR, yet TCRdb's version contains in-frame clones alone and is incomplete. The DNA gave D and trimming, while V, J and clone size come from that table. The table lists 110,000 to 150,000 clones, about four fifths of them singletons. The CDR3 runs 14 residues. Germline CDR1 is SGHRS and CDR2 is YFSETQ. The V segment lost 4 bases and the J segment 3 bases; nucleotides outside the gene matches: 3. As for this clone: The same CDR3 also results from other DNA sequences found in this sample.

This clonotype was sampled from a woman aged 80 or over in a cohort sampled during active or convalescent COVID-19. V usage is TRBV5-1 and J usage is TRBJ2-1; TRBD1 agrees at 8 bases. Sequenced input: peripheral blood. The CDR3 region is CASSLGQGYNEQFF. The CDR3 DNA is TGCGCCAGCAGCCTTGGACAGGGCTACAATGAGCAGTTCTTC.